This TCR beta chain originates from a study of response to subunit inactivated influenza vaccine. This clonotype appeared a few times. The germline gene is not matched at one end of the junction; a read error may be the cause. TCRdb re-derived calls from the RT-PCR reads in MiXCR, one entry per CDR3 protein. The table has fewer than 250,000 distinct CDR3 sequences, under 15% seen once. The TCR sequence derives from a man aged 50 or older who received an inactivated influenza vaccine. Specimen: CD8+ T cells sorted from PBMCs, collected less than 6 days after vaccination.

For the CDR3, the DNA is TGTGCTAGCAGCCCAGGACAGGGCTACGACGAGCAGTACTTC. Its translation is CASSPGQGYDEQYF. The chain joins TRBV7-7 to TRBJ2-7; 8 positions match TRBD1. The CDR3 totals 14 residues. CDR1 SSHAT and CDR2 FNYEAQ come from the germline V gene (reference sequence).